A single TCR beta chain is shown here with its context. Its specificity is not known. This may stem from a read error, because a much larger clone lies one nucleotide away. Germline CDR1 and CDR2: SGHTA and FQGNSA. The CDR3 covers 15 residues. The data originate from a study of blood T cells in healthy people across ages. Study conclusions and caveats: When one million T cells were used, diversity estimates were thought to be underestimates. Strong correlation existed between TCR beta diversity and naive T cell percentage.

For the second PCR, which ran for roughly 6 to 12 cycles, a sample-barcoded 5' primer and a J-beta primer mix were used. Each sample provided no less than 2.5 million CDR3-containing paired-end reads. TCRdb processed the 5' RACE reads anew with MiXCR; each CDR3 protein has one entry. The sample has around 710,000 distinct CDR3 sequences; more than 40% are singletons. This chain links TRBV7-2 with TRBJ2-5; TRBD2 might be the D (7 bases). The sequence derives from a woman aged 55 to 70 in good health. Sequenced: blood. CDR3 loop: CASGLVGGLQETQYF. The CDR3 DNA sequence: TGTGCCAGCGGCTTAGTGGGGGGGCTACAAGAGACCCAGTACTTC.